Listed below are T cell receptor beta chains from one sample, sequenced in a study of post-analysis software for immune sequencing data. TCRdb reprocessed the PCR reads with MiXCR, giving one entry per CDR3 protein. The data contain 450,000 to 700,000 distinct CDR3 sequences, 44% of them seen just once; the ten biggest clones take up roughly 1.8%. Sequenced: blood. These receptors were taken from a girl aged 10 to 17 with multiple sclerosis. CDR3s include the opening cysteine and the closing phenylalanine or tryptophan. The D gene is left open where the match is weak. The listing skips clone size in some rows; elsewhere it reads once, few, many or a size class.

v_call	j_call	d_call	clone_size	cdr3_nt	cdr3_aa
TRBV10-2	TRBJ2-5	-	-	TGCGCCAGCAGAGAGGGGAGGGAGACCCAGTACTTC	CASREGRETQYF
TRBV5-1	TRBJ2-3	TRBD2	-	TGCGCCAGCAGCTTGGGGCCGCGGCAGCGGGGGGGTCAGGATACGCAGTATTTT	CASSLGPRQRGGQDTQYF
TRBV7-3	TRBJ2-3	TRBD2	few	TGTGCCAGCAGCTTCACGGGGGGGGATTCAGATACGCAGTATTTT	CASSFTGGDSDTQYF
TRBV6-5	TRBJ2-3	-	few	TGTGCCAGCAGTAGGCGGGCCTTAGAGGTCACAGATACGCAGTATTTT	CASSRRALEVTDTQYF
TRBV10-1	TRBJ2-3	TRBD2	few	TGCGCCAGCAGTGATTCCGGGAGGGCCCAAGATACGCAGTATTTT	CASSDSGRAQDTQYF
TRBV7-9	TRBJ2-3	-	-	TGTGCCAGCAGTCACACAGGGACCCGCACAGATACGCAGTATTTT	CASSHTGTRTDTQYF
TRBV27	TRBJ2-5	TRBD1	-	TGTGCCAGCAGTTTTTTCGAAGGGGGCAGAGAGACCCAGTACTTC	CASSFFEGGRETQYF
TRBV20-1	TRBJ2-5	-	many	TGCAGTGCCACTCAAGAGACCCAGTACTTC	CSATQETQYF
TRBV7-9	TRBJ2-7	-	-	TGTGCCAGCAGCTTCGGGCCTCCGAAGGACGAGCAGTACTTC	CASSFGPPKDEQYF
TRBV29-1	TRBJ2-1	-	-	TGCAGCGTGAAAGGTGGGGACAATGAGCAGTTCTTC	CSVKGGDNEQFF
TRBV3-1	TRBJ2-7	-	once	TGTGCCAGCAGCCAGATTGGAGGGAGCATGTACGAGCAGTACTTC	CASSQIGGSMYEQYF
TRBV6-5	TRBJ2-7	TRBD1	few	TGTGCCAGCAGTTTTAGGACAGGGTTTGGCCACGAGCAGTACTTC	CASSFRTGFGHEQYF
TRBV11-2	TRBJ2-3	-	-	TGTGCCAGCAGCTTTGCGGGAAGGGATACGCAGTATTTT	CASSFAGRDTQYF
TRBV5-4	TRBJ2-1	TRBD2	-	TGTGCCAGCAGCTTAGCGGGGGGGCCTCTGAACTCCTACAATGAGCAGTTCTTC	CASSLAGGPLNSYNEQFF
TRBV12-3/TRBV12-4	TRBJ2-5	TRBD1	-	TGTGCCAGCAGTGGGACAGTGTCCCCTCAAGAGACCCAGTACTTC	CASSGTVSPQETQYF
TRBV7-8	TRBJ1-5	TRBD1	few	TGTGCCAGCAGCTTGGGACAGGGCCGCAATCAGCCCCAGCATTTT	CASSLGQGRNQPQHF